The rows below give T cell receptor beta chains drawn from one sample of a study of identical twins. TCRdb recomputed calls from the 5' RACE reads with MiXCR, one row per CDR3 protein. Of 1.5 million to 2 million distinct CDR3 sequences in the sample, under 35% are singletons; the top ten hold approximately 0.29%. The sequenced material came from cord blood. The receptor source for this set is a newborn girl in good health. CDR3s include the opening cysteine and the closing phenylalanine or tryptophan. D genes are given only for firm matches. Not every row has a clone size; where given, it reads once, few, many or a size class.

clone_size: few
d_call: -
j_call: TRBJ2-7
v_call: TRBV20-1
cdr3_nt: TGCAGTGCTCTCATTTTAGGGGCCGAGCAGTACTTC
cdr3_aa: CSALILGAEQYF

clone_size: few
d_call: TRBD1
j_call: TRBJ1-5
v_call: TRBV20-1
cdr3_nt: TGCAGTGCTAGAGTAGGGGCAGGGGGTTACCTCAATCAGCCCCAGCATTTT
cdr3_aa: CSARVGAGGYLNQPQHF

clone_size: few
d_call: TRBD2
j_call: TRBJ2-1
v_call: TRBV28
cdr3_nt: TGTGCCAGCGACCCTAGCGGGACTTACAATGAGCAGTTCTTC
cdr3_aa: CASDPSGTYNEQFF

clone_size: -
d_call: -
j_call: TRBJ1-2
v_call: TRBV4-1
cdr3_nt: TGCGCCAGCACAAAGGACTTCTATGGCTACACCTTC
cdr3_aa: CASTKDFYGYTF

clone_size: -
d_call: TRBD2
j_call: TRBJ2-1
v_call: TRBV20-1
cdr3_nt: TGCAGTGCTAGGGAACTAGCGGGGGAACCGAATGAGCAGTTCTTC
cdr3_aa: CSARELAGEPNEQFF

clone_size: -
d_call: -
j_call: TRBJ2-7
v_call: TRBV7-9
cdr3_nt: TGTGCCGGCAGCCCAGGTCCTTTATCCTACGAGCAGTACTTC
cdr3_aa: CAGSPGPLSYEQYF

clone_size: -
d_call: TRBD2
j_call: TRBJ2-7
v_call: TRBV4-2
cdr3_nt: TGTGCCAGCAGCCAAGATTCTAGCGGGAGTCCCGAGCAGTACTTC
cdr3_aa: CASSQDSSGSPEQYF

clone_size: -
d_call: -
j_call: TRBJ1-2
v_call: TRBV9
cdr3_nt: TGTCCCAGCAGCGTAACAGGGCCCTATGGCTACACCTTC
cdr3_aa: CPSSVTGPYGYTF

clone_size: -
d_call: TRBD1
j_call: TRBJ1-5
v_call: TRBV6-1
cdr3_nt: TGTGCCAGCAGTGCTCCGGGACAGAGCTTTCAGCCCCAGCATTTT
cdr3_aa: CASSAPGQSFQPQHF

clone_size: -
d_call: TRBD2
j_call: TRBJ2-7
v_call: TRBV9
cdr3_nt: TGTGCCAGCAGCGTAGATAGCGGGGGTTACAATGAGCAGTACTTC
cdr3_aa: CASSVDSGGYNEQYF

clone_size: few
d_call: -
j_call: TRBJ1-2
v_call: TRBV24-1
cdr3_nt: TGTGCCACCAGTAATGGGGGAGACTATGGCTACACCTTC
cdr3_aa: CATSNGGDYGYTF

clone_size: -
d_call: -
j_call: TRBJ2-1
v_call: TRBV30
cdr3_nt: TGTGCCTGCAGGGGACCCTTTTACAATGAGCAGTTCTTC
cdr3_aa: CACRGPFYNEQFF

clone_size: -
d_call: TRBD2
j_call: TRBJ2-2
v_call: TRBV10-2
cdr3_nt: TGCGCCAGCAGCCTGGGGGGGGGTATCGGGGAGCTGTTTTTT
cdr3_aa: CASSLGGGIGELFF

clone_size: -
d_call: -
j_call: TRBJ2-2
v_call: TRBV12-3/TRBV12-4
cdr3_nt: TGTGCCAGCAGTTTAGCGCTGGCTGCGAACACCGGGGAGCTGTTTTTT
cdr3_aa: CASSLALAANTGELFF

clone_size: -
d_call: TRBD1
j_call: TRBJ1-1
v_call: TRBV5-1
cdr3_nt: TGCGCCAGCAGCTTGCCGCAGGGGGCTCCTTGGAACACTGAAGCTTTCTTT
cdr3_aa: CASSLPQGAPWNTEAFF

clone_size: few
d_call: -
j_call: TRBJ2-3
v_call: TRBV4-2
cdr3_nt: TGTGCCAGCAGCCAAGATTGGAGCGGGTTGGGAGATACGCAGTATTTT
cdr3_aa: CASSQDWSGLGDTQYF

clone_size: few
d_call: TRBD1
j_call: TRBJ1-2
v_call: TRBV20-1
cdr3_nt: TGCAGTGCTAGAAGAACGGGACAGCCTAACTATGGCTACACCTTC
cdr3_aa: CSARRTGQPNYGYTF

clone_size: few
d_call: -
j_call: TRBJ2-4
v_call: TRBV7-9
cdr3_nt: TGTGCCAGCAGCCCACATACCAAAAACATTCAGTACTTC
cdr3_aa: CASSPHTKNIQYF

clone_size: -
d_call: -
j_call: TRBJ2-3
v_call: TRBV20-1
cdr3_nt: TGCAGTGCTAGAGTGTTGGGACGGACGACAGATACGCAGTATTTT
cdr3_aa: CSARVLGRTTDTQYF

clone_size: -
d_call: -
j_call: TRBJ2-1
v_call: TRBV11-2
cdr3_nt: TGTGCCAGCAGCTTAGTCCTCCGCGGCAATGAGCAGTTCTTC
cdr3_aa: CASSLVLRGNEQFF

clone_size: -
d_call: TRBD1
j_call: TRBJ2-3
v_call: TRBV24-1
cdr3_nt: TGTGCCACCAGTAAACTCGGACAGGGAACAGATACGCAGTATTTT
cdr3_aa: CATSKLGQGTDTQYF

clone_size: -
d_call: -
j_call: TRBJ2-1
v_call: TRBV19
cdr3_nt: TGTGCCAGTAGTATTGCGGGATATGAGCAGTTCTTC
cdr3_aa: CASSIAGYEQFF

clone_size: few
d_call: TRBD2
j_call: TRBJ2-1
v_call: TRBV29-1
cdr3_nt: TGCAGCGTTGTGAAGGGGACTAGCAACAATGAGCAGTTCTTC
cdr3_aa: CSVVKGTSNNEQFF

clone_size: few
d_call: -
j_call: TRBJ2-1
v_call: TRBV27
cdr3_nt: TGTGCCAGCAGTTATGTTTTAGGGTACAATGAGCAGTTCTTC
cdr3_aa: CASSYVLGYNEQFF

clone_size: few
d_call: -
j_call: TRBJ2-1
v_call: TRBV14
cdr3_nt: TGTGCCAGCAAGCCGGAGACCGGGGACCACAATGAGCAGTTCTTC
cdr3_aa: CASKPETGDHNEQFF